The source of this T cell receptor (beta chain) is a study of cytomegalovirus exposure and HLA in healthy donors. Study-wide points: In vitro experiments confirmed that three CMV-associated chains were specific for CMV antigens. It was reported that TCR beta sequences correctly inferred the HLA-A and HLA-B alleles for most subjects. Several of the most significant clusters appeared, in a later analysis, to be linked to common viral pathogens.

With 60 Vbeta and 13 Jbeta primers, the PCR was carried out. Profiling relied on immunoSEQ multiplex PCR, and the TCRdb table lists in-frame clones only, not all of them. The sample holds 150,000 to 200,000 clones. This CDR3 comprises 15 residues. Per germline, CDR1 LGHNA and CDR2 YNFKEQ. Trimming removed 4 bases from V and 6 bases from J; junction bases left unmatched: 8. Details on this clone: Its antigen is not identified.

This TCR came from a woman aged 18-29 years in good health and CMV-seropositive. The rearrangement links TRBV4-2 to TRBJ2-5; 10 bases are shared with TRBD1. Sequencing input: PBMCs. CDR3 DNA: TGTGCCAGCAGCCTCCACGGGACAGGGGATAAGACCCAGTACTTC. It yields the protein CASSLHGTGDKTQYF.